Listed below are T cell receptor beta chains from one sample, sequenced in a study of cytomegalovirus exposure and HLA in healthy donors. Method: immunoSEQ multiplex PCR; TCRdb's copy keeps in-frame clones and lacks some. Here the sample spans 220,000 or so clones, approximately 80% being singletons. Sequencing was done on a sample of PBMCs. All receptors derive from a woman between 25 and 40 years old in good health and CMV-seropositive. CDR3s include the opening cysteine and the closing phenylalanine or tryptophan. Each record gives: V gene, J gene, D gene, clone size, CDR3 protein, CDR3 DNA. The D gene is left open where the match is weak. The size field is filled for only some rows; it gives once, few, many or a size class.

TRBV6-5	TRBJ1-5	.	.	CASIIRDNNQPQHF	TGTGCCAGCATCATCCGGGACAACAATCAGCCCCAGCATTTT
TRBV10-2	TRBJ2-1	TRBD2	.	CASSGTSYSHEQFF	TGCGCCAGTTCCGGGACTAGCTATAGCCATGAGCAGTTCTTC
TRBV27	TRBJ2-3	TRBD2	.	CASKRKAGTSTDTQYF	TGTGCCAGCAAAAGGAAAGCGGGGACTAGCACAGATACGCAGTATTTT
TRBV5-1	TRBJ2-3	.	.	CASSLGVEDTQYF	TGCGCCAGCAGCTTGGGTGTCGAAGATACGCAGTATTTT
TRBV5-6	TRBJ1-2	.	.	CASTTQGKGYTF	TGTGCCAGCACCACGCAGGGGAAAGGCTACACCTTC
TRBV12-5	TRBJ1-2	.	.	CASGLVPADGYTF	TGTGCTAGTGGTTTGGTACCGGCGGATGGCTACACCTTC
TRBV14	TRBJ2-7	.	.	CASSRSFGGAGEQYF	TGTGCCAGCAGCCGCTCCTTCGGTGGGGCGGGCGAGCAGTACTTC
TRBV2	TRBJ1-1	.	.	CASSEGPGTNTEAFF	TGTGCCAGCAGTGAAGGACCAGGGACGAACACTGAAGCTTTCTTT
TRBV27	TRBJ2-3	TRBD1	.	CASSRPFDRGHTDTQYF	TGTGCCAGCAGTCGCCCATTTGACAGGGGCCACACAGATACGCAGTATTTT
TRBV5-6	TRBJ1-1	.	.	CASSSDYEAFF	TGTGCCAGCAGCTCCGACTATGAAGCTTTCTTT
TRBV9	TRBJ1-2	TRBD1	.	CASSDGWTGGDYGYTF	TGTGCCAGCAGCGACGGATGGACAGGAGGTGACTATGGCTACACCTTC
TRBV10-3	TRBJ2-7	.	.	CAIKGAPRSYEQYF	TGTGCCATCAAGGGCGCACCGAGATCCTACGAGCAGTACTTC
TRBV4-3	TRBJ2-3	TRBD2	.	CASSWGGGRTDTQYF	TGCGCCAGCAGCTGGGGGGGCGGGAGGACAGATACGCAGTATTTT
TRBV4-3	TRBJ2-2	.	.	CASSQGQGPPGELFF	TGCGCCAGCAGCCAAGGGCAGGGACCCCCCGGGGAGCTGTTTTTT
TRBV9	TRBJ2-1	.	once	CASSGPSREQFF	TGTGCCAGCAGCGGGCCCAGTCGTGAGCAGTTCTTC
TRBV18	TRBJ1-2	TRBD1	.	CASSPDRLFEGYTF	TGTGCCAGCTCACCGGACAGGTTGTTTGAGGGCTACACCTTC
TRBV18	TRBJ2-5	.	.	CASSPGGKETQYF	TGTGCCAGCTCACCCGGAGGGAAGGAGACCCAGTACTTC
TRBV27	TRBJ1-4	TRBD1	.	CASSSRQGTNEKLFF	TGTGCCAGCAGTTCAAGACAGGGAACTAATGAAAAACTGTTTTTT
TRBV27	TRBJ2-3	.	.	CASSLSRGTPSTDTQYF	TGTGCCAGCAGTTTATCTCGCGGGACTCCTAGCACAGATACGCAGTATTTT
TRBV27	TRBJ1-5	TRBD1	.	CASSLSGTGHYQPQHF	TGTGCCAGCAGTTTGAGTGGGACAGGGCATTATCAGCCCCAGCATTTT
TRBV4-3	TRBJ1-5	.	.	CASSQDPGEGGQPQHF	TGCGCCAGCAGCCAAGATCCGGGGGAAGGAGGGCAGCCCCAGCATTTT
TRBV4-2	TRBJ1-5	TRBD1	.	CASSQEAGQGGRQPQHF	TGTGCCAGCAGCCAAGAGGCGGGACAGGGGGGTCGTCAGCCCCAGCATTTT
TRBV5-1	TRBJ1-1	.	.	CASSAGDTEAFF	TGCGCCAGCAGCGCGGGAGACACTGAAGCTTTCTTT
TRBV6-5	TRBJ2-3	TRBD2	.	CASSRTSDVDTQYF	TGTGCCAGCAGCCGGACTAGCGATGTAGATACGCAGTATTTT
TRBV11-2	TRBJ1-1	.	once	CASSLESTEAFF	TGTGCCAGCAGCTTAGAATCGACTGAAGCTTTCTTT
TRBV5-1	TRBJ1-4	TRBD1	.	CASSPGTESNEKLFF	TGCGCCAGCAGCCCGGGGACAGAGTCTAATGAAAAACTGTTTTTT
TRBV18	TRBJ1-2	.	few	CASSPLDSYTRFNYGYTF	TGTGCCAGCTCACCTCTAGATTCGTATACACGCTTTAACTATGGCTACACCTTC
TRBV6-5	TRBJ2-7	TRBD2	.	CASSFGTSGVGEQYF	TGTGCCAGCAGCTTCGGGACTAGCGGGGTGGGGGAGCAGTACTTC
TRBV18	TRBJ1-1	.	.	CASSPGNRMNTEAFF	TGTGCCAGCTCACCAGGGAATAGGATGAACACTGAAGCTTTCTTT
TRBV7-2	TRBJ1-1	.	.	CASSFRRDGGTAFF	TGTGCCAGCAGCTTTCGGAGGGATGGGGGGACGGCTTTCTTT
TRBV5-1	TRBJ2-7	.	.	CASSFLGTQYEQYF	TGCGCCAGCAGCTTCCTTGGGACTCAATACGAGCAGTACTTC
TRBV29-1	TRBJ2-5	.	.	CSGTGSTQETQYF	TGCAGCGGTACAGGCTCTACCCAAGAGACCCAGTACTTC
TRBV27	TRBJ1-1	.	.	CASSSSAGILGAFF	TGTGCCAGCAGTTCCTCGGCAGGGATTCTAGGAGCTTTCTTT
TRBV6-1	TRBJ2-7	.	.	CASSVSIAAGVSYEQYF	TGTGCCAGCAGTGTTAGCATAGCGGCAGGGGTTAGTTACGAGCAGTACTTC
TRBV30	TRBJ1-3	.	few	CAWRLGSSINTIYF	TGTGCCTGGAGGTTGGGGTCCTCAATAAACACCATATATTTT